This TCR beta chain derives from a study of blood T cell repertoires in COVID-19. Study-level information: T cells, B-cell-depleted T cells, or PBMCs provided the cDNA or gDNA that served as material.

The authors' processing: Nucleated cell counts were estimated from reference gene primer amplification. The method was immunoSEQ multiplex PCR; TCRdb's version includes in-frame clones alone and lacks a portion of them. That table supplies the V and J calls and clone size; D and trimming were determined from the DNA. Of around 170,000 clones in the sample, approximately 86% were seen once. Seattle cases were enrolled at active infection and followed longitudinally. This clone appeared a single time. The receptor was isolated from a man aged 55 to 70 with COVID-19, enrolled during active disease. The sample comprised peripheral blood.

The CDR3 region has the DNA TGTGCCAGCAGTTACTCTAGTTTGTCCTATAATTCACCCCTCCACTTT. It codes for CASSYSSLSYNSPLHF. This chain links TRBV6-5 with TRBJ1-6; D is ambiguous. V lost 0 bases and J 1 base, leaving 7 bases between the germline ends. Per germline, CDR1 MNHEY and CDR2 SVGAGI. CDR3 length: 16 amino acids.